This section outlines one TCR beta chain sequence together with its context. The junction shows a germline mismatch at one end, possibly a read error. The data were obtained in a study of blood T cell repertoires in COVID-19. Study information: The origin of the acute and convalescent COVID-19 samples was the United States, Italy and Spain. PBMCs, B-cell-depleted T cells, or T cells were the source of the cDNA or gDNA that made up the material.

Original processing methods: From reference gene primer amplification, estimates of nucleated cell counts were derived. Using immunoSEQ multiplex PCR, the repertoire was profiled, and TCRdb retains in-frame clones only, with some absent. The V and J calls and the clone size are those of that table, but D and trimming were determined from the DNA. The repertoire holds 100,000 to 120,000 clones, with approximately 81% as singletons. From germline, CDR1 is MNHNS and CDR2 SASEGT. The CDR3 is 13 residues long. Sequenced sample: peripheral blood. V is TRBV6-1 and J is TRBJ1-1; D call uncertain. This sequence was found in a man aged 50-60 years with acute or convalescent COVID-19. The CDR3 nucleotides are TGTGCCAGCAGAGAAGATCCTAACACTGAAGCTTTCTTT. Its protein is CASREDPNTEAFF.